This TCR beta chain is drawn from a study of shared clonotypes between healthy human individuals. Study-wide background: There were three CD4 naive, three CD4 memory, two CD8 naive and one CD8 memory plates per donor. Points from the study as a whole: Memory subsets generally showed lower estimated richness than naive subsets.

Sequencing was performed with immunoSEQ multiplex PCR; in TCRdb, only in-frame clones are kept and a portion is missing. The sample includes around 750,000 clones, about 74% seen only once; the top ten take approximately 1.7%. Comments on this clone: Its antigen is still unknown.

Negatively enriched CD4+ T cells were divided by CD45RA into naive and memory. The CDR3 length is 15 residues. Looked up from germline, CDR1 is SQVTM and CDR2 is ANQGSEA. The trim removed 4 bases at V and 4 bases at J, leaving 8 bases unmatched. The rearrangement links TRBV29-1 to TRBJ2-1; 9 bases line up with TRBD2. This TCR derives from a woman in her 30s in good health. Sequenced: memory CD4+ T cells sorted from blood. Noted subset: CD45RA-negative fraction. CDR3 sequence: CSVVGGTSRYNEQFF. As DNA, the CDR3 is TGCAGCGTTGTGGGGGGGACTAGCAGATACAATGAGCAGTTCTTC.